A single sample is the source of the 14 T cell receptor beta chains below, sequenced in a study of T cell responses to AZD1222 COVID-19 vaccine. The table came from immunoSEQ multiplex PCR; TCRdb's copy has only in-frame clones and leaves some out. The sample has roughly 120,000 clones; more than 75% are singletons. Sequences were derived from peripheral blood, sampled on day 0 of AZD1222 vaccination. The receptor set was obtained from an adult in good health.

The V call is TRBV7-9, the J call TRBJ2-5; TRBD2 is a possible D gene (6 bases). This CDR3 has 16 residues. V shed 5 bases and J shed 1 base, with 17 bases lying between them. Looked up from germline, CDR1 is SEHNR and CDR2 is FQNEAQ (reference sequence). The CDR3 sequence: CASSPGGWRAQETQYF. CDR3 nucleotides: TGTGCCAGCAGCCCTGGGGGTTGGAGGGCCCAAGAGACCCAGTACTTC.

This clone has only one observation. This chain links TRBV7-2 with TRBJ1-2; D unclear. Trimming cost V 4 bases and J 0 bases, with 15 bases left between them. The V gene's germline CDR1 is SGHTA and CDR2 FQGNSA. The CDR3 spans 16 residues. CDR3 loop: CASSSASGRANYGYTF. The CDR3 DNA reads TGTGCCAGCAGCTCCGCCAGCGGCCGGGCTAACTATGGCTACACCTTC. Full variable domain (remainder filled in from reference TRBV7-2 and TRBJ1-2): GAGVSQSPSNKVTEKGKDVELRCDPISGHTALYWYRQSLGQGLEFLIYFQGNSAPDKSGLPSDRFSAERTGGSVSTLTIQRTQQEDSAVYLCASSSASGRANYGYTFGSGTRLTVV.

For this clone: The same CDR3 arises from other DNA sequences in this sample as well. J is TRBJ1-3 and V is TRBV5-1; D remains ambiguous. CDR3 length: 14 amino acids. Germline CDR1 reads SGHRS; CDR2 reads YFSETQ. The V end lost 0 bases, the J end lost 4 bases, and 8 bases lay between the germline ends. For the CDR3, the DNA is TGCGCCAGCAGCTTGGACAATGGGGGAAACACCATATATTTT. It translates to CASSLDNGGNTIYF. Using reference TRBV5-1 and TRBJ1-3 for the parts outside the CDR3, the full variable domain is KAGVTQTPRYLIKTRGQQVTLSCSPISGHRSVSWYQQTPGQGLQFLFEYFSETQRNKGNFPGRFSGRQFSNSRSEMNVSTLELGDSALYLCASSLDNGGNTIYFGEGSWLTVV.

The gene calls are TRBV19 and TRBJ2-2; 14 bases match TRBD2. The junction had 1 base not matched to a gene; V was cut back by 4 bases and J by 6 bases. The V gene's germline CDR1 is LNHDA and CDR2 SQIVND (reference sequence). The CDR3 covers 15 residues. The CDR3 DNA is TGTGCCAGTAGTAAGACTAGCGGGGGGGCCGGGGAGCTGTTTTTT. Translated, it gives CASSKTSGGAGELFF. The complete variable domain, with remaining parts taken from reference TRBV19 and TRBJ2-2, reads DGGITQSPKYLFRKEGQNVTLSCEQNLNHDAMYWYRQDPGQGLRLIYYSQIVNDFQKGDIAEGYSVSREKKESFPLTVTSAQKNPTAFYLCASSKTSGGAGELFFGEGSRLTVL.

This clone came up once. This chain uses TRBV10-1 with TRBJ2-1; D possibly uses TRBD1 or TRBD2 (5 bases each). The V gene's germline CDR1 is WNHNN and CDR2 SYGVQD (reference sequence). V was pared by 3 bases and J by 3 bases, with 15 bases between. The CDR3 is 16 residues long. In DNA, the CDR3 is TGCGCCAGCAGTGATAACCCCGGGGCCTTCTACAATGAGCAGTTCTTC. It encodes CASSDNPGAFYNEQFF.

CDR3 DNA sequence: TGTGCCAGCAACTTAGGCGGGAGAGAGCAGTACTTC. This gives the protein CASNLGGREQYF. The chain joins TRBV28 to TRBJ2-7; TRBD2 agrees at 7 bases. The V gene's germline CDR1 is MDHEN and CDR2 SYDVKM. The CDR3 is made up of 12 amino acids. V was clipped by 7 bases and J by 7 bases; unmatched bases: 7.

The chain is built from TRBV6-4 and TRBJ2-3, with a possible D match to TRBD2 (6 bases). The CDR3 extends over 14 amino acids. Trimming pared 3 bases from V and 0 bases from J, leaving 7 bases between. Germline-derived CDR1 and CDR2 are MRHNA and SNTAGT. The CDR3 sequence: CASSEGLSTDTQYF. Here the CDR3 DNA reads TGTGCCAGCAGTGAGGGACTTAGCACAGATACGCAGTATTTT.

This clone occurred a few times. J is TRBJ1-5 and V is TRBV2; D may be TRBD1 (6 bases). V lost 2 bases and J 1 base, leaving 15 bases between the germline ends. This CDR3 has 17 residues. Germline V gene sequence: CDR1 SNHLY, CDR2 FYNNEI. The CDR3: CASSEWGRRGSNQPQHF. Written as DNA, the CDR3 is TGTGCCAGCAGTGAATGGGGTAGAAGGGGGAGCAATCAGCCCCAGCATTTT.

The CDR3 spells CASSLVTSANTGELFF. CDR3 nucleotide sequence: TGTGCCAGCAGCTTAGTAACTAGCGCGAACACCGGGGAGCTGTTTTTT. This chain connects TRBV11-2 to TRBJ2-2; TRBD2 aligns across 7 bases. The germline gives CDR1 SGHAT, CDR2 FQNNGV. This CDR3 spans 16 amino acids. J gave up 0 bases and V 1 base, and 2 bases lay outside the gene matches.

This clone occurred once. The gene calls are TRBV11-3 and TRBJ2-2; possible D gene TRBD2, 6 bases. The germline gives CDR1 SGHNT, CDR2 YENEEA. Trimming took 5 bases from V and 8 from J, leaving 21 bases between them. The CDR3 is 16 residues long. The CDR3 loop reads CASSPSPGVGVGELFF. The CDR3 nucleotides read TGTGCCAGCAGCCCATCCCCGGGGGTTGGAGTTGGGGAGCTGTTTTTT.

The rearrangement uses TRBV2 and TRBJ1-6; D not certain. The CDR3 is 10 residues long. Deletions cut 6 bases from V and 15 bases from J, with 9 bases between. Germline-derived CDR1 and CDR2 are SNHLY and FYNNEI. CDR3 nucleotide sequence: TGTGCCAGCAGATCCAGAGACCTCCACTTT. Translated: CASRSRDLHF.

The chain uses TRBV14 and TRBJ2-5, with D hard to call. Germline values: CDR1 SGHDN, CDR2 FVKESK. The CDR3 is made up of 10 amino acids. Trimming left V 5 bases short and J 9 bases short, with 7 bases between. CDR3 nucleotides: TGTGCCAGCAGCTACGAGGCCCAGTACTTC. This codes for CASSYEAQYF.

The rearrangement joins TRBV5-6 to TRBJ1-5; D call uncertain. Trimming left V 4 bases short and J 2 bases short, with 16 bases between. Per the germline V gene, CDR1 is SGHDT and CDR2 is YYEEEE. The CDR3 totals 16 residues. CDR3 in amino acids: CASSGNSGSGNQPQHF. In DNA, the CDR3 is TGTGCCAGCAGCGGCAACTCGGGTTCGGGCAATCAGCCCCAGCATTTT.

The chain combines TRBV6-5 with TRBJ1-1; a possible D gene is TRBD1 (6 bases). This CDR3 contains 13 residues. V gave up 2 bases and J gave up 8 bases, with 12 bases separating them. Per the germline V gene, CDR1 is MNHEY and CDR2 is SVGAGI. CDR3 region: CASSYSRGREAFF. In DNA, the CDR3 is TGTGCCAGCAGTTACAGCAGGGGCCGGGAAGCTTTCTTT.